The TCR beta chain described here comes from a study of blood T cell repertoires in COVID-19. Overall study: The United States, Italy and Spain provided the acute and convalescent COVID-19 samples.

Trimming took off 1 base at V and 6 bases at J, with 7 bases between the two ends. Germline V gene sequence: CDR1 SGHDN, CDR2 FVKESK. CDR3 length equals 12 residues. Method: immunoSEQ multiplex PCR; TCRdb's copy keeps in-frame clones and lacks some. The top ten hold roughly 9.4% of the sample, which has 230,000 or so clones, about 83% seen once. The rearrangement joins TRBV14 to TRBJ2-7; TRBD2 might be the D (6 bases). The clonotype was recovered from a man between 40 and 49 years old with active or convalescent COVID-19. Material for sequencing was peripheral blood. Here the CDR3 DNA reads TGTGCCAGCAGCCAAGCCGGGAGCGAGCAGTACTTC. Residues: CASSQAGSEQYF.